This T cell receptor beta chain was recorded in a study of radiotherapy plus CTLA-4 blockade in lung cancer (dated by TCRdb to about 2018). Turning to the overall study: Objective responses occurred in 15% to 20% of enrolled patients, and 31% achieved disease control.

This clone has just a few counts. Its recognized antigen is unknown. No base quality information exists; no much larger clone differs at one position. The study evaluated CTLA-4 blockade (ipilimumab) given together with focal radiation therapy in patients who had chemo-refractory metastatic non-small-cell lung cancer. Receptors were amplified or captured by the immunoSEQ multiplex PCR assay. Not all clones reach the TCRdb copy of this immuneACCESS table, which keeps in-frame sequences only. Checked studies attribute under half of the gap to unresolved V genes and leave the rest unexplained. The table for this sample lists around 38,000 clones; just over 85% of them were counted only once. Around a fifth of the sample is held by the ten biggest clonotypes. Here is what the overall study found, with its caveats: The strongest predictors of response, as reported, were early dynamic changes in blood T cell clones along with a rise in serum interferon-beta after radiation. After treatment with radiotherapy and ipilimumab, TCR clones that originated in tumors expanded in peripheral blood.

The sequence derives from a human donor with non-small cell lung cancer whose response to radiotherapy plus ipilimumab could not be evaluated. Specimen: peripheral blood, collected from a patient treated with radiotherapy plus ipilimumab.

The DNA sequence is given as TGTGCCAGCAAGGCTAGCGGGGGGGCTCTCGATGAGCAGTTCTTC. The encoded protein is CASKASGGALDEQFF. The chain was built from TRBV2 and TRBJ2-1, with 12 central nucleotides matching TRBD2. Trimmed from V: 7 bases; trimmed from J: 8 bases; junction bases lacking a gene match: 9. Including cysteine and phenylalanine, the CDR3 has 15 amino acids. Just the 45-base CDR3 DNA is kept, in frame starting at base 1. Based on the germline V gene, the CDR1 and CDR2 sequences are SNHLY and FYNNEI.